The clone carrying this T cell receptor (beta chain) was counted at least ten times. Its antigen is as yet unknown. This entry is derived from a study of CD8 T cells in ankylosing spondylitis. Study outcomes and limitations: Researchers report that disease-linked clones proved CD8+ and relatively rare in peripheral blood. What appeared characteristic of ankylosing spondylitis blood was a TCR beta motif of fewer than ten highly homologous variants.

With molecular barcodes, quantitative 5'-RACE was used to make the TCR beta libraries. TCRdb itself ran the 5' RACE reads through MiXCR, one entry per CDR3 protein. The data contain around 250,000 distinct CDR3 sequences, about 11% of them singletons. The CDR3 runs 15 residues. Germline CDR1 is LGHNA and CDR2 is YNFKEQ. V was trimmed by 3 bases and J by 5 bases, leaving 14 bases between them. The chain joins TRBV4-2 to TRBJ2-1; D remains unclear. Sequencing was performed on blood, either unsorted or a sorted T cell fraction (not recorded which). This clonotype originated in a male donor with ankylosing spondylitis or in good health (not recorded which). This CDR3 reads CASSHAVEPNNEQFF. The DNA of the CDR3 is TGTGCCAGCAGCCACGCAGTAGAACCAAACAATGAGCAGTTCTTC.